The table lists the clone carrying this T cell receptor (beta chain) with a few counts. Antigen specificity is unknown. The time point denotes: patch test 2, 6 weeks after DPC sensitization. Treatment noted: therapeutic diphenylcyclopropenone sensitization with weekly scalp DPC. The sample is drawn from a study of human T cells and chemical hapten exposure. Overall study context: Skin of the upper inner arm, approximately 2 cm by approximately 2 cm, received 2% DPC for sensitization. Study-wide findings and caveats: There was a positive correlation between PT1 expanded TCR counts and patch test score.

CDR3 length: 13 amino acids. V was clipped by 2 bases and J by 3 bases, with 5 bases between them. The V gene's germline CDR1 is SGHNT and CDR2 YYREEE (reference sequence). In the original analysis: Sample TCR counts, which ranged from roughly 23,224 to 750,000, had a median of 95,638. TCRdb called the RACE reads again in MiXCR, with one record for every CDR3 protein. The V and J calls were not made by the authors but by TCRdb's processing. The repertoire holds 65,000 to 95,000 distinct CDR3 sequences, 5% to 8.5% seen once, with 1% to 1.5% in the top ten. This rearrangement joins TRBV5-4 to TRBJ2-2; D is ambiguous. The receptor was isolated from a woman in her twenties or thirties with alopecia areata. Some clones in this sample may be carry-over from other donors' samples. The source material was whole blood, sampled in connection with sensitization to the hapten diphenylcyclopropenone (DPC). The CDR3 DNA sequence: TGTGCCAGCAGCTTCGAGTACACCGGGGAGCTGTTTTTT. Translation gives CASSFEYTGELFF.